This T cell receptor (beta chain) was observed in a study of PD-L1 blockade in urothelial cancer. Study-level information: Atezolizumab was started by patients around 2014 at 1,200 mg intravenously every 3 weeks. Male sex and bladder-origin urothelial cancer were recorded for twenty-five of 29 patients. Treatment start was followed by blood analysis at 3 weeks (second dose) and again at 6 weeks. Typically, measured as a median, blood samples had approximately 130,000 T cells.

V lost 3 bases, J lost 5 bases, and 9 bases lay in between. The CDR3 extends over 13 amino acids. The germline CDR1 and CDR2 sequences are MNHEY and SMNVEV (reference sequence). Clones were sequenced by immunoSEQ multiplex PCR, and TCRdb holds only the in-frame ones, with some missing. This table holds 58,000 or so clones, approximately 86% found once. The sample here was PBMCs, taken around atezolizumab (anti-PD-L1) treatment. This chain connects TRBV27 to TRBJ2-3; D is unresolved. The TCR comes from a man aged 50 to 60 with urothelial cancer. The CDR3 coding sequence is TGTGCCAGCAGTTTGACATATCAAGATACGCAGTATTTT. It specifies CASSLTYQDTQYF.